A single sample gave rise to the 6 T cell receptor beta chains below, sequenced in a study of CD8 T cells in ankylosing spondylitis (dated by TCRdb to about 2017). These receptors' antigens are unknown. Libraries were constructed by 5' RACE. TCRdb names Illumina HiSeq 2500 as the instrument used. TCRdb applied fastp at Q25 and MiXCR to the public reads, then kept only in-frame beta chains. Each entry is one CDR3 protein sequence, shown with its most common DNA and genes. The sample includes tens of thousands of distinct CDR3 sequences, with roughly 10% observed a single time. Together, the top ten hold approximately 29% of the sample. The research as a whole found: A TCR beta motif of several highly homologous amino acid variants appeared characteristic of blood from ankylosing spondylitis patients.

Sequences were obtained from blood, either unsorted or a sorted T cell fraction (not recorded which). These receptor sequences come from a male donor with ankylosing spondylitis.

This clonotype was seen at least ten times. The CDR3 DNA sequence: TGCGCCAGCAGCTTGGGAGGGGGCATCTACAATGAGCAGTTCTTC. Translation gives CASSLGGGIYNEQFF. The chain is built from TRBV5-1 and TRBJ2-1, with 7 bases aligning to TRBD1. This CDR3 contains 15 residues. V shed 0 bases and J 3 bases; nucleotides not matched to a gene: 3. The V gene's germline CDR1 is SGHRS and CDR2 YFSETQ.

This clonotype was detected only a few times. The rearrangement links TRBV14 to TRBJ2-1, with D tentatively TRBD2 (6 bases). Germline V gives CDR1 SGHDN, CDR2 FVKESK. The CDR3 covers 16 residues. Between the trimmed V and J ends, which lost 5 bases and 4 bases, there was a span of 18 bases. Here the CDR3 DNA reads TGTGCCAGCAGCTACGATCGGGGCCGGGAGTACAATGAGCAGTTCTTC. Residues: CASSYDRGREYNEQFF. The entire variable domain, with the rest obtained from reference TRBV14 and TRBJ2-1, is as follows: EAGVTQFPSHSVIEKGQTVTLRCDPISGHDNLYWYRRVMGKEIKFLLHFVKESKQDESGMPNNRFLAERTGGTYSTLKVQPAELEDSGVYFCASSYDRGREYNEQFFGPGTRLTVL.

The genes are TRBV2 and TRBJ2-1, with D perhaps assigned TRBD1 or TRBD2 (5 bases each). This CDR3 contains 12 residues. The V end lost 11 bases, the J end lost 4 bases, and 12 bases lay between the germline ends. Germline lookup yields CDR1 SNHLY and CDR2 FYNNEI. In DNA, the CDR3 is TGTGCCTGCCGGGACGGGTACAATGAGCAGTTCTTC. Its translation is CACRDGYNEQFF.

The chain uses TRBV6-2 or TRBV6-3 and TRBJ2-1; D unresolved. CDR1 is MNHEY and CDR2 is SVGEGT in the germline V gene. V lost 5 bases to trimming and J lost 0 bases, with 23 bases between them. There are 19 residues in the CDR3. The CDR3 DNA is TGTGCCAGCAGTCCTCTAGTTGTAAAGGTCGATGGCTCCTACAATGAGCAGTTCTTC. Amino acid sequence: CASSPLVVKVDGSYNEQFF.

DNA of the CDR3: TGTGCCAGCAGGCGGACAGGGGGCTTCGGCAAAAACATTCAGTACTTC. Protein: CASRRTGGFGKNIQYF. The V and J genes are TRBV2 and TRBJ2-4; 11 bases are shared with TRBD1. The CDR3 totals 16 residues. The germline CDR1 and CDR2 sequences are SNHLY and FYNNEI. Trimming cost V 6 bases and J 3 bases; bases outside gene matches: 7.

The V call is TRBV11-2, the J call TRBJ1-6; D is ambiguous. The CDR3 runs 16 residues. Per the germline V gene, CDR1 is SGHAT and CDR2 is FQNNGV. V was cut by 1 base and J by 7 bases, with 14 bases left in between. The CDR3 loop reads CASSLVQPQPNSPLHF. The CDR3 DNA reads TGTGCCAGCAGCTTAGTACAGCCTCAACCGAATTCACCCCTCCACTTT.